These 5 T cell receptor beta chains originate from one sample sequenced in a study of OX40 agonist ivuxolimab in advanced cancers. The table came from immunoSEQ multiplex PCR; TCRdb's copy has only in-frame clones and leaves some out. The sample carries 30,000 to 45,000 clones, approximately 82% recorded once. The specimen was CD4+ or CD8+ T cells sorted from blood, collected in a trial of the OX40 agonist ivuxolimab. The receptors here all came from an adult with an advanced solid tumor such as melanoma, head and neck, liver or kidney cancer.

Only one count was recorded for this clone. The rearrangement links TRBV19 to TRBJ2-7, with D unclear. Looked up from germline, CDR1 is LNHDA and CDR2 is SQIVND (reference sequence). Trimming removed 6 bases at V and 6 bases at J, with 12 bases between. This CDR3 contains 12 residues. CDR3 bases: TGTGCCAGTAGCGACCCCCTCGGCGAGCAGTACTTC. Its translation: CASSDPLGEQYF.

A few counts support this clone. The V call is TRBV7-2, the J call TRBJ2-3, with TRBD1 as a possible D gene (5 bases). CDR1 is SGHTA and CDR2 is FQGNSA in the germline V gene. V was pared by 5 bases and J by 2 bases, with 14 bases between. The CDR3 is made up of 15 amino acids. CDR3: CASSQQVGVTDTQYF. The CDR3 region has the DNA TGTGCCAGCAGCCAACAGGTCGGCGTCACAGATACGCAGTATTTT.

The chain employs TRBV5-6 and TRBJ1-4, with TRBD1 identical over 7 bases. Per germline, CDR1 SGHDT and CDR2 YYEEEE. The ends lost 4 bases at V and 3 bases at J; junction bases unmatched: 6. The CDR3 has 15 residues. This CDR3 is CASSLGGFANEKLFF. CDR3 DNA: TGTGCCAGCAGCCTAGGGGGCTTTGCTAATGAAAAACTGTTTTTT.

V is TRBV5-1 and J is TRBJ1-1; the D is unclear. Per the germline V gene, CDR1 is SGHRS and CDR2 is YFSETQ. The CDR3 contains 13 residues. V was pared by 4 bases and J by 1 base, with 8 bases between. CDR3: CASSPDGNTEAFF. DNA of the CDR3: TGCGCCAGCAGCCCGGACGGGAACACTGAAGCTTTCTTT.

This chain links TRBV4-1 with TRBJ1-6, with D uncertain. The CDR3 has 13 amino acids. Per germline, CDR1 MGHRA and CDR2 YSYEKL. With 1 base removed from V and 10 bases from J, the gap between germline ends came to 8 bases. The CDR3 DNA reads TGCGCCAGCAGCCAAGGAAGGGCCTCACCCCTCCACTTT. As protein: CASSQGRASPLHF.